These 11 T cell receptor beta chains share one sample of origin, sequenced in a study of T cells in Graves' hyperthyroidism and ophthalmopathy. TCR beta CDR3 region amplification was performed from RNA transcripts. RT-PCR in the first round (using the HTBI primer set) targeted the TCR CDR3. From the multiplex PCR reads, TCRdb called clonotypes with MiXCR, one entry per CDR3 protein. The sample contains more than 50,000 distinct CDR3 sequences, about 50% of which appear only once. Material for sequencing was blood. The receptors were gathered from a woman between 25 and 40 years old with Graves' ophthalmopathy.

The table lists this clonotype with a few counts. The chain carries TRBV19 and TRBJ2-7; D possibly matches TRBD1 or TRBD2 (5 bases each). Germline V CDR1 and CDR2: LNHDA, SQIVND (reference sequence). The ends were cut back, 5 bases at V and 4 bases at J, with 18 bases in the middle. The CDR3 has 15 amino acids. This chain's CDR3 is CASSPGQGKVYEQYF. CDR3 nucleotide sequence: TGTGCCAGTAGTCCGGGGCAGGGAAAAGTATACGAGCAGTACTTC.

This clonotype appeared many times. The rearrangement links TRBV20-1 to TRBJ1-2; D possibly corresponds to TRBD1 (5 bases). The CDR3 has 12 residues. The V end was cut by 5 bases, the J end by 4 bases, with 11 bases between. Germline lookup yields CDR1 DFQATT and CDR2 SNEGSKA (reference sequence). The CDR3 region has the DNA TGCAGTGCTGAGACAGCACTCTATGGCTACACCTTC. The encoded protein is CSAETALYGYTF.

Regarding this clonotype: A single base separates this from a much larger clone, so it may be a read error. The rearrangement links TRBV12-3 or TRBV12-4 to TRBJ1-1, with 8 nucleotides matching TRBD1. CDR3 length equals 11 residues. Trimming took 8 bases from V and 8 from J; bases not matched to a gene: 4. CDR3 region: CASGQGLEAFF. The CDR3 bases are TGTGCCAGCGGACAGGGTTTGGAAGCTTTCTTT.

In nucleotides, the CDR3 is TGTGCCACCAGCAGGACCGGGGGTAAAGAGACCCAGCATTTT. Its protein product is CATSRTGGKETQHF. The rearrangement links TRBV15 to TRBJ1-5; D perhaps matches TRBD1 (5 bases). The CDR3 has 14 amino acids. Germline V gives CDR1 LNHNV, CDR2 YYDKDF (reference sequence). The V and J ends lost 3 bases and 11 bases respectively, with 17 bases between them.

There are many counts of this clonotype. Here the CDR3 DNA reads TGTGCCAGTAGGTCCACCGGAGGTCCGCGGCAGTTCTTC. Amino acid sequence: CASRSTGGPRQFF. The chain employs TRBV19 and TRBJ2-1, with TRBD2 as a possible D gene (5 bases). V was cut by 6 bases and J by 12 bases, with 18 bases left in between. The CDR3 runs to 13 residues. The germline V gene has CDR1 LNHDA and CDR2 SQIVND (reference sequence).

This clonotype has only a few counts. A read error is possible here, since a much larger clone lies one base away. No conserved phenylalanine or tryptophan is present at the end of the CDR3, so a read error is the likely explanation. The chain couples TRBV27 to TRBJ2-7, with D uncertain. Trimming took off 5 bases at V and 0 bases at J, with 8 bases between the two ends. CDR1 is MNHEY and CDR2 is SMNVEV in the germline V gene (reference sequence). CDR3 length: 13 amino acids. Here the CDR3 DNA reads TGTGCCAGCAGTCTGCCCAACTCCTACGAGCAGTACCTC. Its translation: CASSLPNSYEQYL.

This clonotype was recorded at least ten times. The rearrangement uses TRBV28 and TRBJ1-2; D remains unclear. The germline V gene has CDR1 MDHEN and CDR2 SYDVKM. The CDR3 contains 9 residues. Deletions cut 8 bases from V and 8 bases from J, with 6 bases between. In nucleotides, the CDR3 is TGTGCCAGCGGCCAGGGCTACACCTTC. It codes for CASGQGYTF.

The sample holds many counts of this clonotype. The V and J genes are TRBV5-6 and TRBJ1-1, with a possible D match to TRBD1 (5 bases). The CDR3 extends over 12 amino acids. V was pared by 4 bases and J by 5 bases, with 9 bases between. The germline V gene encodes CDR1 SGHDT and CDR2 YYEEEE. CDR3 residues: CASSQGRTEAFF. CDR3 DNA: TGTGCCAGCAGCCAGGGACGAACTGAAGCTTTCTTT.

The sample holds many counts of this clonotype. The genes are TRBV4-1 and TRBJ2-1; D is undetermined. Germline lookup yields CDR1 MGHRA and CDR2 YSYEKL. Trimming removed 4 bases from V and 6 bases from J, with 22 bases in between. CDR3 length: 17 residues. CDR3 amino acids: CASSPSAVVRLVNEQFF. In DNA form, the CDR3 reads TGCGCCAGCAGCCCAAGCGCGGTTGTCAGACTGGTCAATGAGCAGTTCTTC.

This chain connects TRBV20-1 to TRBJ2-5; tentative D call: TRBD2 (6 bases). Germline loops: CDR1 DFQATT, CDR2 SNEGSKA (reference sequence). The ends were cut back, 5 bases at V and 5 bases at J, with 9 bases in the middle. The CDR3 has 11 amino acids. The CDR3: CSAGGAETQYF. The CDR3 DNA is TGCAGTGCTGGAGGGGCTGAGACCCAGTACTTC.

This clonotype came up many times. This rearrangement joins TRBV29-1 to TRBJ2-7; no definite D call. Germline-derived CDR1 and CDR2 are SQVTM and ANQGSEA. This CDR3 region has 13 residues. Trimming removed 2 bases from V and 3 bases from J, with 11 bases in between. The CDR3 DNA is TGCAGCGTTGAATTTAAATCGAGCTACGAGCAGTACTTC. This codes for CSVEFKSSYEQYF.